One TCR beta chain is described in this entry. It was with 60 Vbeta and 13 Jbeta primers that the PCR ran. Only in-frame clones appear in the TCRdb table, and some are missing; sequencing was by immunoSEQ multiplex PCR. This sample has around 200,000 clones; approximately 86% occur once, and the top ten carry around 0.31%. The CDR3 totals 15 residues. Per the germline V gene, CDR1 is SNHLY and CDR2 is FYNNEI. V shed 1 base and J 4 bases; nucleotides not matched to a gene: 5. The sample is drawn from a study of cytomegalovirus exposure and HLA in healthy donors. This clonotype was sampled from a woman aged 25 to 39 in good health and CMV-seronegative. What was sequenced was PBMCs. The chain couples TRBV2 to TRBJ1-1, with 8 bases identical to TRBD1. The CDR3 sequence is CASSEEGQGSTEAFF. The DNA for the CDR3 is TGTGCCAGCAGTGAAGAAGGACAGGGAAGCACTGAAGCTTTCTTT.